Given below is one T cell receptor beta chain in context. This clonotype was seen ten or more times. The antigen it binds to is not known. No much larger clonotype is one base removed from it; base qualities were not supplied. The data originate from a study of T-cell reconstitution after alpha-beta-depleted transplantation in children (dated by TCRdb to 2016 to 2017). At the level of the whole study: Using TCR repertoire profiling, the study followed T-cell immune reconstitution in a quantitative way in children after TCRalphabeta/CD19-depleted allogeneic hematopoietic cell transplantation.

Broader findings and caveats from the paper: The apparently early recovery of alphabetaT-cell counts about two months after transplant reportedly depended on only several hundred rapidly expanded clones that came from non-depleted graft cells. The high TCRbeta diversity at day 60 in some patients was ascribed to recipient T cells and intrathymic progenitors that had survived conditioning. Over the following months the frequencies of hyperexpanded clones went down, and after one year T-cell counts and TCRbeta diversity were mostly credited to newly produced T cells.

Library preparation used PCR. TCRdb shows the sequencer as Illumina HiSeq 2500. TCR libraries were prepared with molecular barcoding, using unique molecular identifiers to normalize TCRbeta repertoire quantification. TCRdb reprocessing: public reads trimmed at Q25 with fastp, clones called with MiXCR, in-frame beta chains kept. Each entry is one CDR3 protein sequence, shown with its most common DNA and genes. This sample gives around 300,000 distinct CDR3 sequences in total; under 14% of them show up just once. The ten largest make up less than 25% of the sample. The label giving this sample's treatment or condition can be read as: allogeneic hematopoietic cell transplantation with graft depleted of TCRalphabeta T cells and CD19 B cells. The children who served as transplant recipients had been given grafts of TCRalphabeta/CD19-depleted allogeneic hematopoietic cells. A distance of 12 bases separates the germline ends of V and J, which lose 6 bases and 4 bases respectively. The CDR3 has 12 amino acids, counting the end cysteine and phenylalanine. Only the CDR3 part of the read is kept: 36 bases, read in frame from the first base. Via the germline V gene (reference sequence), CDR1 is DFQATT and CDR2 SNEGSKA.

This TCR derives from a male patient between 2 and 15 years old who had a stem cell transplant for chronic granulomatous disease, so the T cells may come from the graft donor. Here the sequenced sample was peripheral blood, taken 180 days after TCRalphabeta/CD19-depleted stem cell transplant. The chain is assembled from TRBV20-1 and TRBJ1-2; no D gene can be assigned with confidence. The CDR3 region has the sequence CSAAEGFYGYTF. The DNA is TGCAGTGCGGCAGAGGGATTCTATGGCTACACCTTC.